This paragraph covers one T cell receptor (beta chain) sequence. Its antigen is not known. The germline V gene has CDR1 LGHDT and CDR2 YNNKEL (reference sequence). The J segment lost 6 bases and the V segment lost 0 bases, leaving 5 bases of the junction unmatched. The CDR3 contains 16 residues. Cells were stimulated with overlapping HIV-1 Gag 15-mer peptides. CD40L/CD69 double-negative CD45RO-high memory CD4+ T cells were collected. This entry belongs to a study of persistence of HIV-infected CD4 T cells. The libraries were made with immunoSEQ version 4 in survey mode. This table comes from immunoSEQ multiplex PCR, and its TCRdb copy is limited to in-frame clones, with some not included. The data contain around 35,000 clones, more than 75% of them singletons.

This chain links TRBV3-1 (or the pseudogene TRBV3-2) with TRBJ2-4; 10 positions match TRBD1. The receptor was isolated from an adult with HIV. The donor label of this sample is uncertain. Sequencing was performed on cultured CD4+ T cells from PBMCs, taken from a patient who received antiretroviral therapy. CDR3 region: CASSQDLGDRGNIQYF. DNA of the CDR3: TGTGCCAGCAGCCAAGATCTGGGGGACAGGGGAAACATTCAGTACTTC.